These T cell receptor beta chains were read from a single sample in a study of blood T cell repertoires in COVID-19. Clones were read by immunoSEQ multiplex PCR, and TCRdb kept only the in-frame ones, dropping some. The sample contains about 87,000 clones, about four fifths of which appear only once. Sequencing was carried out using peripheral blood. The source of these receptors is a woman in her seventies with acute or convalescent COVID-19. CDR3s leave out the opening cysteine and the closing phenylalanine or tryptophan.

j_gene	v_gene	CDR3aa
TRBJ1-1	TRBV30	ASGGTEAF
TRBJ2-5	TRBV7-2	ASSSQGRETQY
TRBJ1-5	TRBV7-9	ASSLEGGSNQPQH
TRBJ2-4	TRBV14	ASSHGTSGGAVKNIQY
TRBJ1-3	TRBV4-2	ASSQDYRGSGNTIY
TRBJ2-3	TRBV10-3	AISEGDIFFTDTQY
TRBJ1-1	TRBV4-1	ASSQYLQGADTEAF
TRBJ2-4	TRBV29-1	SVSSGTGNIQY
TRBJ1-1	TRBV5-1	ASSTRGDSLNTEAF
TRBJ1-1	TRBV30	ASRGRGTGITEAF
TRBJ2-7	TRBV24-1	ATSPGAGRGARNEQY
TRBJ1-1	TRBV10-3	AISRDRVAEAF
TRBJ1-6	TRBV7-6	ASSSMQGASNSPLH
TRBJ2-1	TRBV7-2	ASSPGTNPRNEQF
TRBJ2-7	TRBV7-3	ASSLNGGTSGDEQY
TRBJ1-1	TRBV3-1/TRBV3-2	ASTRTELNTEAF
TRBJ1-1	TRBV28	ASSSTGGRTDTEAF
TRBJ1-3	TRBV9	ASSVTGSSGNTIY
TRBJ2-7	TRBV7-3	ASSLSPSPIYEQY
TRBJ2-6	TRBV4-1	ASSQDRDRVSSGANVLT
TRBJ2-5	TRBV7-2	ASSPGQGAETQY
TRBJ2-3	TRBV4-1	ASSQEPSGQEDTQY
TRBJ2-2	TRBV6-5	ASSPAGVTGELF
TRBJ1-5	TRBV21-1	ASSKAGTGSYSNQPQH
TRBJ2-2	TRBV6-6	ASSARRQGTTGELF
TRBJ1-4	TRBV9	ASSGGTEDEKLF
TRBJ1-1	TRBV11-3	ASSYAGREVPEAF